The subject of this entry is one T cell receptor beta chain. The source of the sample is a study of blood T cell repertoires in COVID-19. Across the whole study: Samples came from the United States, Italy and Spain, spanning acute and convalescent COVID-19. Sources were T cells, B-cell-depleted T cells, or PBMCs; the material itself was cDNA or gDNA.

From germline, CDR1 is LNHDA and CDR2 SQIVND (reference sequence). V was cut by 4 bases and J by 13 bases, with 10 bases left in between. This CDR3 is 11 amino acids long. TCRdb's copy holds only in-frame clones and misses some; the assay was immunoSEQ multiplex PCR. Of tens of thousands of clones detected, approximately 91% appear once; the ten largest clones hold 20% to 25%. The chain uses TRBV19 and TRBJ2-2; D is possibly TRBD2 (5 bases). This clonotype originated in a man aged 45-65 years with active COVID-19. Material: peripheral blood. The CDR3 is CASSNWRWLFF. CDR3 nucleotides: TGTGCCAGTAGTAATTGGAGGTGGCTGTTTTTT.